At least ten counts were recorded for the clone carrying this T cell receptor (beta chain). Its specificity is unknown. Amplified TCR beta CDR3 regions came from RNA transcripts. In the first-round RT-PCR of the TCR CDR3, the HTBI primer set was used. TCRdb reanalysed the multiplex PCR reads using MiXCR and keeps one entry per CDR3 protein. Among approximately 630,000 distinct CDR3 sequences listed, about 17% were seen once. An absence of ophthalmopathy progression within 18 months meant stable Graves' hyperthyroidism. Diagnoses were established using clinical symptoms, serum thyroxine and TRAb, thyroid ultrasound and orbital computed tomography. The entry originates in a study of T cells in Graves' hyperthyroidism and ophthalmopathy. Broader study findings: Most expanded thyroid clonotypes above 0.001 recurred in blood.

V lost 5 bases and J 3 bases, leaving 13 bases between the germline ends. The germline CDR1 and CDR2 sequences are MDHEN and SYDVKM. CDR3 length equals 15 residues. This clonotype was sampled from a woman in her 30s with Graves' hyperthyroidism. The chain carries TRBV28 and TRBJ1-4; D may be TRBD1 (6 bases). Sample: blood. The CDR3 is CASSTPGAANEKLFF. DNA for the CDR3: TGTGCCAGCAGTACCCCAGGGGCTGCTAATGAAAAACTGTTTTTT.